Here is one T cell receptor (beta chain) with its context. This entry is derived from a study of blood T cell repertoires in COVID-19. Assay used: immunoSEQ multiplex PCR; TCRdb lists only in-frame clones, some missing. The table lists over 150,000 clones, less than 90% of them singletons. V was trimmed by 2 bases and J by 4 bases, leaving 11 bases between them. The CDR3 is 13 amino acids. Germline assignment: CDR1 SQVTM and CDR2 ANQGSEA. V usage is TRBV29-1 and J usage is TRBJ1-2, with a tentative D call TRBD1 (6 bases). Sequencing was done on a sample of peripheral blood. The sequence derives from a man aged 18 to 29 with active or convalescent COVID-19. For the CDR3, the DNA is TGCAGCGTTGAATGGTTGGACAGCTATGGCTACACCTTC. Translation: CSVEWLDSYGYTF.